This T cell receptor beta chain appears in the sequencing data of a study of persistence of HIV-infected CD4 T cells. Study as a whole: A couple of participants gave one leukapheresis sample; others gave up to roughly 200 mL blood repeatedly. General observations from the study: CMV- and Gag-responding cells had lower TCRbeta richness than CD3/CD28-responding cells. Antigen-responding cells were enriched for degenerate expanded CDR3beta sequences.

Germline V gene data show CDR1 as KGHDR and CDR2 as SFDVKD. The CDR3 loop spans 16 amino acids. V gave up 5 bases and J gave up 3 bases, with 16 bases separating them. This nonspecific control used anti-CD3/anti-CD28 bead stimulation of CD4+ T cells. CD4+ T cells upregulating both CD40 ligand and CD69 were sorted as responding cells. For at least 4 years, plasma HIV-1 RNA was undetectable (<50 copies/mL). Regarding this clone: The antigen is not known.

This was the immunoSEQ version 4 assay in survey mode. Sequencing used immunoSEQ multiplex PCR; TCRdb keeps in-frame clones, though not all of them. The repertoire holds over 35,000 clones, with roughly 90% as singletons. V is TRBV24-1 and J is TRBJ2-1, with TRBD2 as a possible D gene (6 bases). The TCR comes from an adult man with HIV who was CMV-seropositive. Sequenced material: CD4+ T cells sorted from PBMCs after roughly 18-hour stimulation, taken from a patient who received antiretroviral therapy. The CDR3 region has the DNA TGTGCCACCAGTGCCGACAACGGGGAGGTCTACAATGAGCAGTTCTTC. Residues: CATSADNGEVYNEQFF.